A selection of T cell receptor beta chains follows, all from one sample in a study of blood T cell repertoires in COVID-19. Here immunoSEQ multiplex PCR was the method, and the copy in TCRdb shows in-frame clones only, minus some. The table lists 280,000 or so clones, around nine tenths of them singletons, with approximately 13% in the top ten. Sequences were obtained from peripheral blood. The receptor source for this set is a woman aged 55 to 70 with acute or convalescent COVID-19. CDR3s include the opening cysteine and the closing phenylalanine or tryptophan. D genes are given only for firm matches. A clone size is listed for some rows: how often the clone was seen (once, few, many), or a class if it is expanded.

d_call j_call v_call clone_size cdr3_aa cdr3_nt
TRBD1 TRBJ1-5 TRBV6-2/TRBV6-3 - CASSSRDSRYSNQPQHF TGTGCCAGCAGTTCTCGGGACAGCCGTTATAGCAATCAGCCCCAGCATTTT
- TRBJ1-1 TRBV9 once CASSDGGQHMNTEAFF TGTGCCAGCAGCGACGGGGGGCAGCACATGAACACTGAAGCTTTCTTT
- TRBJ2-7 TRBV6-1 - CASSEAAWASYEQYF TGTGCCAGCAGTGAAGCAGCCTGGGCCTCCTACGAGCAGTACTTC
- TRBJ1-5 TRBV2 - CASRAGRDTGRQPQHF TGTGCCAGCAGAGCGGGAAGGGACACAGGGCGGCAGCCCCAGCATTTT
- TRBJ2-5 TRBV29-1 - CSVSSQDVWETQYF TGCAGCGTTTCTTCACAGGACGTCTGGGAGACCCAGTACTTC
- TRBJ2-1 TRBV24-1 - CATSQYNEQFF TGTGCCACCAGCCAGTACAATGAGCAGTTCTTC
TRBD1 TRBJ2-3 TRBV5-1 - CASSPGQNTDTQYF TGCGCCAGCAGCCCGGGACAGAACACAGATACGCAGTATTTT
TRBD1 TRBJ2-3 TRBV2 - CASRARQGATDTQYF TGTGCCAGCCGAGCCCGACAGGGGGCCACAGATACGCAGTATTTT
- TRBJ1-2 TRBV4-1 - CASSQDQQTYGYTF TGCGCCAGCAGCCAAGATCAACAGACCTATGGCTACACCTTC
TRBD2 TRBJ2-1 TRBV19 once CATLGLAGRSSYNEQFF TGTGCCACCCTGGGACTAGCGGGTAGAAGCTCCTACAATGAGCAGTTCTTC
TRBD1 TRBJ1-3 TRBV6-5 - CASTSDRAYGNTIYF TGTGCCAGCACCTCGGACAGGGCTTATGGAAACACCATATATTTT
TRBD1 TRBJ1-5 TRBV9 - CASSAGTGGNTQHF TGTGCCAGCAGCGCCGGGACAGGGGGCAATACCCAGCATTTT
TRBD2 TRBJ2-7 TRBV5-1 - CASSTSLAGGSYEQYF TGCGCCAGCAGCACCTCACTAGCGGGGGGCTCCTACGAGCAGTACTTC
TRBD1 TRBJ1-6 TRBV7-2 - CASSSRTGADNSPLHF TGTGCCAGCAGCTCTCGTACAGGGGCCGACAATTCACCCCTCCACTTT
- TRBJ2-4 TRBV18 - CASSPPNSVAKNIQYF TGTGCCAGCTCACCACCGAACAGTGTAGCCAAAAACATTCAGTACTTC
TRBD2 TRBJ2-5 TRBV6-5 - CASSYASGDQETQYF TGTGCCAGCAGTTACGCTAGCGGCGACCAAGAGACCCAGTACTTC
- TRBJ1-1 TRBV6-5 once CASSDPGQLNTEAFF TGTGCCAGCAGCGATCCGGGACAACTGAACACTGAAGCTTTCTTT
TRBD1 TRBJ1-5 TRBV19 - CASTSLRQGARNQPQHF TGTGCCAGTACCTCCCTCCGACAGGGTGCTCGCAATCAGCCCCAGCATTTT
TRBD1 TRBJ2-3 TRBV7-2 - CASSEQGATDTQYF TGTGCCAGCAGCGAGCAGGGGGCCACAGATACGCAGTATTTT
- TRBJ1-2 TRBV28 - CASSLPPARGQGYTF TGTGCCAGCAGTTTACCCCCTGCGCGGGGGCAAGGCTACACCTTC
TRBD2 TRBJ2-2 TRBV7-2 - CASSLDRRGGRTGELFF TGTGCCAGCAGCTTAGATAGGCGGGGGGGCCGGACCGGGGAGCTGTTTTTT
- TRBJ2-6 TRBV2 - CASKVSSGANVLTF TGTGCCAGCAAAGTCAGTTCCGGGGCCAACGTCCTGACTTTC
- TRBJ1-1 TRBV15 - CATSRDPSTEAFF TGTGCCACCAGCAGAGATCCGAGCACTGAAGCTTTCTTT
TRBD1 TRBJ1-6 TRBV11-1 - CASSSTGNDSPLHF TGTGCCAGCAGCTCGACAGGGAACGATTCACCCCTCCACTTT
- TRBJ2-3 TRBV27 - CASSLGVGTSTDTQYF TGTGCCAGCAGTTTAGGGGTTGGGACTAGCACAGATACGCAGTATTTT
TRBD1 TRBJ2-2 TRBV19 - CASIKDRATVGELFF TGTGCCAGTATCAAGGACAGGGCAACCGTCGGGGAGCTGTTTTTT
- TRBJ2-7 TRBV6-5 - CASSYRRGEQYF TGTGCCAGCAGTTACCGTAGGGGTGAGCAGTACTTC
- TRBJ1-5 TRBV5-6 - CASSLVAGGANNQPQHF TGTGCCAGCAGCTTGGTGGCTGGGGGCGCTAACAATCAGCCCCAGCATTTT
TRBD1 TRBJ1-5 TRBV4-3 - CASSQPGGQGYSNQPQHF TGCGCCAGCAGCCAACCTGGGGGACAGGGCTATAGCAATCAGCCCCAGCATTTT
TRBD1 TRBJ2-5 TRBV5-8 - CASSLQGDQETQYF TGTGCCAGCAGCCTTCAGGGGGACCAAGAGACCCAGTACTTC